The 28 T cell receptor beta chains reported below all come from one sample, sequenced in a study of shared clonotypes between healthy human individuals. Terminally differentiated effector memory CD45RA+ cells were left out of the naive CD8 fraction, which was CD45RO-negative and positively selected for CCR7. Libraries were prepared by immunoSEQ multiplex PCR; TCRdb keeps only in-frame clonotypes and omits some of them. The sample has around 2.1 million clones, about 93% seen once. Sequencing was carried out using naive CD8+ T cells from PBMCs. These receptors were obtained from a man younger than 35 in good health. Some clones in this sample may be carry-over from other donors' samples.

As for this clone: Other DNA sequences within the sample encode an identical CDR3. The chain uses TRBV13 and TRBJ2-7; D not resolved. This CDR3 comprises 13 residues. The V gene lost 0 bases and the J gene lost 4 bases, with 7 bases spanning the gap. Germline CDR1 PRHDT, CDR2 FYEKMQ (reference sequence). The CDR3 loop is CASSLGRSYEQYF. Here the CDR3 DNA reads TGTGCCAGCAGCTTAGGCCGGAGTTACGAGCAGTACTTC.

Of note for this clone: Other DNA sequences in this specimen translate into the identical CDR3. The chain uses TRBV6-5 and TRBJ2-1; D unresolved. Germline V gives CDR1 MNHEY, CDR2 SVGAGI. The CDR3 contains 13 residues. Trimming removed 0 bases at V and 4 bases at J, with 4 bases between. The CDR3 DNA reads TGTGCCAGCAGTTACTCGAGTTACAATGAGCAGTTCTTC. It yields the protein CASSYSSYNEQFF.

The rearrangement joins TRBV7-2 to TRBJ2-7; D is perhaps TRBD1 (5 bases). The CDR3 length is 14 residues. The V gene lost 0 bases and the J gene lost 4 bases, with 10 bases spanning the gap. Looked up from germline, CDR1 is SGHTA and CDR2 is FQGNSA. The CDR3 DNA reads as TGTGCCAGCAGCTTAGCGCAGGGTCGGTACGAGCAGTACTTC. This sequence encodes CASSLAQGRYEQYF.

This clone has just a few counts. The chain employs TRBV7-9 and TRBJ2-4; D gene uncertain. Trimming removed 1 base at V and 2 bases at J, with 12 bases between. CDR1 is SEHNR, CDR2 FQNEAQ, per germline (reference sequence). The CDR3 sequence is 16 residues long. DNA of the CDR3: TGTGCCAGCAGCTTAGTCGAAGGGTTGACCAAAAACATTCAGTACTTC. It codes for CASSLVEGLTKNIQYF.

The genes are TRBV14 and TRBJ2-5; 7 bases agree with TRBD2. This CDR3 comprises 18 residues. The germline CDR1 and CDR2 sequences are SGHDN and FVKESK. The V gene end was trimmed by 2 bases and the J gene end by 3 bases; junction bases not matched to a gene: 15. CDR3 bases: TGTGCCAGCAGCCAAAATCCCCCCTCTTTGGCGGGAGAAGAGACCCAGTACTTC. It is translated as CASSQNPPSLAGEETQYF.

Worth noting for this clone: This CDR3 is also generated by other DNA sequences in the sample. In DNA, the CDR3 is TGTGCCAGCAGCCTGACAAGACGCTACGAGCAGTACTTC. It translates to CASSLTRRYEQYF. V gene TRBV28 combines with J gene TRBJ2-7; D is unclear. Trimming pared 6 bases from V and 3 bases from J, leaving 12 bases between. Germline CDR1 reads MDHEN; CDR2 reads SYDVKM. The length of the CDR3 is 13 residues.

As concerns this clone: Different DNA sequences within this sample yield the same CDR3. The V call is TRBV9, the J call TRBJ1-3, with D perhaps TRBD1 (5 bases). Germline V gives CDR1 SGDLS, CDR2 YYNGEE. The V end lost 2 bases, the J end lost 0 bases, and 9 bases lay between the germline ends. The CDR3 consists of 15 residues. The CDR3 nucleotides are TGTGCCAGCAGCGTGCGGGGACTCTCTGGAAACACCATATATTTT. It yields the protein CASSVRGLSGNTIYF.

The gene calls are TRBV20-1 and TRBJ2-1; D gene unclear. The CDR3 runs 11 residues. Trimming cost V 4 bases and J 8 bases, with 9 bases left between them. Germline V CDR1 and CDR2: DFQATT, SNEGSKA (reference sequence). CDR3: CSAIPRYEQFF. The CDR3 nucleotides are TGCAGTGCTATCCCTAGGTATGAGCAGTTCTTC.

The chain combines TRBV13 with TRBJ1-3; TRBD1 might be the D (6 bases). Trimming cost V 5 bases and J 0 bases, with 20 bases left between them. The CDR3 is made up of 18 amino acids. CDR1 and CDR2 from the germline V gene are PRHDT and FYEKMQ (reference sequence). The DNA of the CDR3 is TGTGCCAGCAGCGCGCACGGAACCGGACAGACCTCTGGAAACACCATATATTTT. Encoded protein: CASSAHGTGQTSGNTIYF.

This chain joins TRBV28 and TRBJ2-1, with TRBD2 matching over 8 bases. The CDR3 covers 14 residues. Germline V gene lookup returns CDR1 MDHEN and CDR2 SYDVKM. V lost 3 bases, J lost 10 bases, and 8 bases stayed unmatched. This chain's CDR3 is CASSFVAGWVEQFF. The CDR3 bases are TGTGCCAGCAGTTTCGTAGCGGGGTGGGTCGAGCAGTTCTTC.

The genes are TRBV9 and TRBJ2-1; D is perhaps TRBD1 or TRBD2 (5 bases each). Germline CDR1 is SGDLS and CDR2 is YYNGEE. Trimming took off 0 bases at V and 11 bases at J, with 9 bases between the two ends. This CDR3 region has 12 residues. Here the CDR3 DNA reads TGTGCCAGCAGCGTAGTTGGGGGACAGCAGTTCTTC. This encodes CASSVVGGQQFF.

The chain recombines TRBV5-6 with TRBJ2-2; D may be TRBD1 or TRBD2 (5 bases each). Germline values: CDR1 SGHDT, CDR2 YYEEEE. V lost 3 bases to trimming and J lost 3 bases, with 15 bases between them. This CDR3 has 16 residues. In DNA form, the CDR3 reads TGTGCCAGCAGCTCCCACGGGGCTCCGTACACCGGGGAGCTGTTTTTT. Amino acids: CASSSHGAPYTGELFF.

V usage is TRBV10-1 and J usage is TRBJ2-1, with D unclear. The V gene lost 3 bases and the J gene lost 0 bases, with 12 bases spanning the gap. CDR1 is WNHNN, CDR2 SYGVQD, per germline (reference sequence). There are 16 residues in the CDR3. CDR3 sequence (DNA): TGCGCCAGCAGTGATAGCCCCGCTAGCTCCTACAATGAGCAGTTCTTC. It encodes CASSDSPASSYNEQFF.

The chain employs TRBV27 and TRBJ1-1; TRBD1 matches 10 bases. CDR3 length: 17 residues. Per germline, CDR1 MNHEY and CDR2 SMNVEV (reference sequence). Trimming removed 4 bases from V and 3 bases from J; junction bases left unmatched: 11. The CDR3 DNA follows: TGTGCCAGCAGTTCCCGGGACAGGGGCACGAGAGACACTGAAGCTTTCTTT. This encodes CASSSRDRGTRDTEAFF.

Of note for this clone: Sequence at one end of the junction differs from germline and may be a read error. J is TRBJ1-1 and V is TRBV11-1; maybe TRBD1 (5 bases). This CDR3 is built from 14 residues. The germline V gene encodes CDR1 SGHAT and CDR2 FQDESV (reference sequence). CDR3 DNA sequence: TGTGCCAGCAGCCATTGGGGGGGGAACTCTGAAGCTTTCTTT. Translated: CASSHWGGNSEAFF.

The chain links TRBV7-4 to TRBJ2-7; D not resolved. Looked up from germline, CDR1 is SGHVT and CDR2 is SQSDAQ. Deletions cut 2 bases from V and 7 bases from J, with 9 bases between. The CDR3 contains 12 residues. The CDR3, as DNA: TGTGCCAGCAGCTTAAGGATCTGGGAGCAGTACTTC. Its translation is CASSLRIWEQYF.

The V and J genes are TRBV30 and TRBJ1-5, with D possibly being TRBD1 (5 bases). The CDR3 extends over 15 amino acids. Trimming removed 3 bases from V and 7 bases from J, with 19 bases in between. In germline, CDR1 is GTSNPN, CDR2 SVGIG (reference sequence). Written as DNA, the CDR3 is TGTGCCTGGAGGGGATTCTCTGAGCGGGGCCAGCCCCAGCATTTT. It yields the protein CAWRGFSERGQPQHF.

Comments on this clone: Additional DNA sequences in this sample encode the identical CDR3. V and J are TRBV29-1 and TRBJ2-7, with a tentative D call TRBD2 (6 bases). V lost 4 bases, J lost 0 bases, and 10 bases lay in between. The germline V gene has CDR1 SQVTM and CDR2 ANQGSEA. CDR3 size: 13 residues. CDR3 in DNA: TGCAGCGTTGTTGGAGGGTCCTCCTACGAGCAGTACTTC. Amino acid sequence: CSVVGGSSYEQYF.

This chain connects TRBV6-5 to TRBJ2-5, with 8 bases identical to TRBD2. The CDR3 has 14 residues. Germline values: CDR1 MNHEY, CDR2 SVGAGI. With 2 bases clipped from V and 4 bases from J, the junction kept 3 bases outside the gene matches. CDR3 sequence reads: CASSYGTSIETQYF. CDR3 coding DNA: TGTGCCAGCAGTTACGGGACTAGTATAGAGACCCAGTACTTC.

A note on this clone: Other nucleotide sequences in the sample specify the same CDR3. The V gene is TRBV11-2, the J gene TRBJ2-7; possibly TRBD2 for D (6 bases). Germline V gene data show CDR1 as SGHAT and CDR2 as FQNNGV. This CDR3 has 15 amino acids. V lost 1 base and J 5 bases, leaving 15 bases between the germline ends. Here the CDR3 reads CASSLAGRGVDEQYF. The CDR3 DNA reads TGTGCCAGCAGCTTAGCGGGGCGGGGAGTCGACGAGCAGTACTTC.

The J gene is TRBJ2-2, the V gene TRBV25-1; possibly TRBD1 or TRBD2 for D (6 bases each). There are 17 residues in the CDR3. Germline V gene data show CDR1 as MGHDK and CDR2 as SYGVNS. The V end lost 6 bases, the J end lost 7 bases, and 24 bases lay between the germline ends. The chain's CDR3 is CASSGTEPGAHDGELFF. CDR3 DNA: TGTGCCAGCAGCGGGACCGAACCGGGGGCTCACGACGGGGAGCTGTTTTTT.

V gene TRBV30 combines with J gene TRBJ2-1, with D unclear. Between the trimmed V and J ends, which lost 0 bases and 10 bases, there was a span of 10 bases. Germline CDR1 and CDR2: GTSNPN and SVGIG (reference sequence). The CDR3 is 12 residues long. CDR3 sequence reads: CAWSVFGREQFF. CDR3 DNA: TGTGCCTGGAGTGTATTTGGCAGAGAGCAGTTCTTC. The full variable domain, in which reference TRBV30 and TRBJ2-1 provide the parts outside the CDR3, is SQTIHQWPATLVQPVGSPLSLECTVEGTSNPNLYWYRQAAGRGLQLLFYSVGIGQISSEVPQNLSASRPQDRQFILSSKKLLLSDSGFYLCAWSVFGREQFFGPGTRLTVL.

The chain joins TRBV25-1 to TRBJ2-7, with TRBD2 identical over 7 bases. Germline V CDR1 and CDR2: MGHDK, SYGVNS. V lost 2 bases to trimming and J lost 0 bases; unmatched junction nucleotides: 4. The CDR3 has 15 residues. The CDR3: CASSEGLADSYEQYF. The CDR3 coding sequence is TGTGCCAGCAGTGAAGGTCTAGCGGACTCCTACGAGCAGTACTTC.

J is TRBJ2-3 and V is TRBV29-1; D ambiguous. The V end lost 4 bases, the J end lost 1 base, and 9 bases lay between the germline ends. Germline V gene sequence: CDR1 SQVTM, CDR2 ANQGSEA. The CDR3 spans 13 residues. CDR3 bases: TGCAGCGTTGGCGGCAGTCGCACAGATACGCAGTATTTT. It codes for CSVGGSRTDTQYF.

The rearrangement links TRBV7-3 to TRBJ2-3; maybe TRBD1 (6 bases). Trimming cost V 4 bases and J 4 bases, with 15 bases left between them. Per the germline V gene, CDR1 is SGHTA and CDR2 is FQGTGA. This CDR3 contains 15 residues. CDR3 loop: CASSSKLQGPDTQYF. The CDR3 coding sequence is TGTGCCAGCAGCTCAAAACTACAGGGACCAGATACGCAGTATTTT.

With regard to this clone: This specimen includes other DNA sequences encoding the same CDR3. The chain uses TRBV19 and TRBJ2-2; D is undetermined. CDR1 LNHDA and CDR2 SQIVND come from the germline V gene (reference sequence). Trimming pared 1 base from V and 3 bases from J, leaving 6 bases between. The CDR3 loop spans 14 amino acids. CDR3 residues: CASSIGGYTGELFF. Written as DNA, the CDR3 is TGTGCCAGTAGTATAGGCGGATACACCGGGGAGCTGTTTTTT. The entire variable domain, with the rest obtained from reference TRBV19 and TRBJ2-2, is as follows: DGGITQSPKYLFRKEGQNVTLSCEQNLNHDAMYWYRQDPGQGLRLIYYSQIVNDFQKGDIAEGYSVSREKKESFPLTVTSAQKNPTAFYLCASSIGGYTGELFFGEGSRLTVL.

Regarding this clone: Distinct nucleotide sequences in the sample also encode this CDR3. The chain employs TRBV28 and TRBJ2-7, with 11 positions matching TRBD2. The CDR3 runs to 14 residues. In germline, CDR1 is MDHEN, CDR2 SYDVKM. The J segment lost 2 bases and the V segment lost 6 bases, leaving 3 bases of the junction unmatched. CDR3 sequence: CASSGLAGTYEQYF. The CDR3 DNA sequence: TGTGCCAGCAGCGGACTAGCGGGTACCTACGAGCAGTACTTC. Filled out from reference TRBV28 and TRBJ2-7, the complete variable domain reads DVKVTQSSRYLVKRTGEKVFLECVQDMDHENMFWYRQDPGLGLRLIYFSYDVKMKEKGDIPEGYSVSREKKERFSLILESASTNQTSMYLCASSGLAGTYEQYFGPGTRLTVT.

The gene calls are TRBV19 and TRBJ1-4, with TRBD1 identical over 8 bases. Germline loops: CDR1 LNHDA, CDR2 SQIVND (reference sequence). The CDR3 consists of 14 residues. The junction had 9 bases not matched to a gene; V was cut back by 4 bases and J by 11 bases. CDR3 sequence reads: CASSTTGEFFKLFF. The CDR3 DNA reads TGTGCCAGTAGTACGACAGGGGAGTTCTTCAAACTGTTTTTT.